This passage covers 20 T cell receptor beta chains from one sample sequenced in a study of T cell responses to AZD1222 COVID-19 vaccine. This table comes from immunoSEQ multiplex PCR, and its TCRdb copy is limited to in-frame clones, with some not included. The sample carries 150,000 to 200,000 clones, just under 90% recorded once. The sample consisted of peripheral blood, taken on day 0 of AZD1222 vaccination. These receptors came from an adult in good health.

The J gene is TRBJ2-4, the V gene TRBV30; D is possibly TRBD1 or TRBD2 (6 bases each). Trimming pared 1 base from V and 0 bases from J, leaving 19 bases between. The CDR3 has 18 residues. Germline values: CDR1 GTSNPN, CDR2 SVGIG (reference sequence). CDR3 bases: TGTGCCTGGAGTGGGGTTAATAGGGGGGCAGGAGCCAAAAACATTCAGTACTTC. The encoded protein is CAWSGVNRGAGAKNIQYF.

The chain carries TRBV5-1 and TRBJ2-3, with D maybe TRBD2 (6 bases). Trimming left V 2 bases short and J 2 bases short, with 15 bases between. The CDR3 runs to 16 residues. Germline CDR1 is SGHRS and CDR2 is YFSETQ. The CDR3 sequence: CASSFGPAGSTDTQYF. In nucleotides, the CDR3 is TGCGCCAGCAGCTTTGGGCCCGCGGGGTCCACAGATACGCAGTATTTT.

This chain links TRBV4-3 with TRBJ2-3; TRBD2 matches 9 bases. Germline CDR1 reads LGHNA; CDR2 reads YSLEER. V lost 2 bases to trimming and J lost 3 bases; unmatched junction nucleotides: 3. The CDR3 totals 15 residues. CDR3 DNA: TGCGCCAGCAGCCAACTAGCGGGAAATACAGATACGCAGTATTTT. This gives the protein CASSQLAGNTDTQYF.

This chain connects TRBV5-1 to TRBJ1-1; no definite D call. The germline gives CDR1 SGHRS, CDR2 YFSETQ. The CDR3 has 13 amino acids. Trimming pared 0 bases from V and 0 bases from J, leaving 3 bases between. CDR3 in amino acids: CASSLAVNTEAFF. The CDR3 DNA follows: TGCGCCAGCAGCTTGGCGGTGAACACTGAAGCTTTCTTT.

The chain has TRBV27 and TRBJ2-5, with TRBD2 matching over 13 bases. V lost 8 bases and J lost 5; bases outside the gene matches: 11. The germline V gene encodes CDR1 MNHEY and CDR2 SMNVEV (reference sequence). The CDR3 runs to 16 residues. The CDR3 bases are TGTGCCAGCGGAACTAGCGGGGGGGCCAGTCCCGAGACCCAGTACTTC. Protein sequence: CASGTSGGASPETQYF.

The CDR3 bases are TGTGCCAGCGTACAGGGCTCGTATGGCTACACCTTC. Its protein product is CASVQGSYGYTF. The chain carries TRBV28 and TRBJ1-2, with a possible D match to TRBD1 (6 bases). The CDR3 runs to 12 residues. The germline CDR1 and CDR2 sequences are MDHEN and SYDVKM. V was trimmed by 8 bases and J by 5 bases, leaving 12 bases between them.

V is TRBV19 and J is TRBJ1-5; 9 nucleotides line up with TRBD1. The CDR3 sequence is 14 residues long. The junction had 5 bases not matched to a gene; V was cut back by 4 bases and J by 7 bases. Germline V gene data show CDR1 as LNHDA and CDR2 as SQIVND (reference sequence). CDR3 sequence reads: CASSTGQGGQPQHF. The CDR3 DNA reads as TGTGCCAGTAGTACGGGACAGGGAGGCCAGCCCCAGCATTTT.

The chain recombines TRBV28 with TRBJ1-3; a possible D gene is TRBD1 (5 bases). The CDR3 contains 15 residues. Germline V gene data show CDR1 as MDHEN and CDR2 as SYDVKM. Trimming took 6 bases from V and 4 from J, leaving 16 bases between them. Here the CDR3 DNA reads TGTGCCAGCAGCGTAGACAGTAATCGAGGAAACACCATATATTTT. This sequence encodes CASSVDSNRGNTIYF.

This chain joins TRBV7-9 and TRBJ1-1; D uncertain. The germline CDR1 and CDR2 sequences are SEHNR and FQNEAQ (reference sequence). Deletions cut 2 bases from V and 1 base from J, with 8 bases between. CDR3 size: 14 residues. The chain's CDR3 is CASSLSGSNTEAFF. The CDR3 DNA is TGTGCCAGCAGCTTAAGTGGCTCGAACACTGAAGCTTTCTTT.

The gene calls are TRBV10-3 and TRBJ2-2, with no clear D. Between the trimmed V and J ends, which lost 0 bases and 2 bases, there was a span of 10 bases. The CDR3 is 16 residues long. Germline V gene data show CDR1 as ENHRY and CDR2 as SYGVKD. The CDR3 sequence is CAISESEATNTGELFF. CDR3 in DNA: TGTGCCATCAGTGAGTCAGAGGCCACTAACACCGGGGAGCTGTTTTTT.

The chain couples TRBV7-2 to TRBJ1-5; possibly TRBD1 for D (5 bases). Trimming shortened V by 5 bases and J by 6 bases, and 14 bases separated the two germline ends. Germline loops: CDR1 SGHTA, CDR2 FQGNSA. The CDR3 has 14 residues. The DNA for the CDR3 is TGTGCCAGCAGCCGCTATGGGACGCGTCAGCCCCAGCATTTT. Translation: CASSRYGTRQPQHF. Full variable domain (missing parts from reference TRBV7-2 and TRBJ1-5): GAGVSQSPSNKVTEKGKDVELRCDPISGHTALYWYRQSLGQGLEFLIYFQGNSAPDKSGLPSDRFSAERTGGSVSTLTIQRTQQEDSAVYLCASSRYGTRQPQHFGDGTRLSIL.

This sequence joins TRBV3-1 (or the pseudogene TRBV3-2) and TRBJ1-1; the D gene is possibly TRBD1 (6 bases). Germline assignment: CDR1 LGHDT and CDR2 YNNKEL (reference sequence). V lost 4 bases to trimming and J lost 0 bases, with 9 bases between them. CDR3 length: 14 amino acids. CDR3 in DNA: TGTGCCAGCAGCCCCAGGGGTATGAACACTGAAGCTTTCTTT. It specifies CASSPRGMNTEAFF.

The sample holds a few counts of this clone. As DNA, the CDR3 is TGTGCCAGCAGCGTAGGCCAGGGACCCTATGGCTACACCTTC. Translated, it gives CASSVGQGPYGYTF. The J gene is TRBJ1-2, the V gene TRBV9, with D maybe TRBD1 (5 bases). Trimming took 0 bases from V and 4 from J, leaving 10 bases between them. In germline, CDR1 is SGDLS, CDR2 YYNGEE. CDR3 size: 14 residues.

A single count supports this clone. The chain uses TRBV30 and TRBJ2-7; D not resolved. This CDR3 has 11 residues. Germline CDR1 is GTSNPN and CDR2 is SVGIG (reference sequence). Between the trimmed V and J ends, which lost 4 bases and 2 bases, there was a span of 6 bases. For the CDR3, the DNA is TGTGCCTGGAATACAGCCTACGAGCAGTACTTC. Amino acid sequence: CAWNTAYEQYF.

The chain carries TRBV5-4 and TRBJ1-6, with D possibly matching TRBD1 (6 bases). This CDR3 has 16 amino acids. The germline V and J ends were trimmed by 4 bases and 8 bases, with 19 bases remaining between them. The germline CDR1 and CDR2 sequences are SGHNT and YYREEE (reference sequence). The CDR3 sequence is CASSPEGRGGYSPLHF. For the CDR3, the DNA is TGTGCCAGCAGCCCGGAGGGACGAGGGGGTTATTCACCCCTCCACTTT.

The chain links TRBV30 to TRBJ1-5; D not resolved. This CDR3 has 14 amino acids. V lost 0 bases, J lost 9 bases, and 15 bases lay in between. The germline CDR1 and CDR2 sequences are GTSNPN and SVGIG (reference sequence). The CDR3 here is CAWSVRLQSRPQHF. CDR3 DNA sequence: TGTGCCTGGAGTGTACGTCTGCAATCAAGGCCCCAGCATTTT. Combining the CDR3 with reference TRBV30 and TRBJ1-5 gives the whole variable domain SQTIHQWPATLVQPVGSPLSLECTVEGTSNPNLYWYRQAAGRGLQLLFYSVGIGQISSEVPQNLSASRPQDRQFILSSKKLLLSDSGFYLCAWSVRLQSRPQHFGDGTRLSIL.

The chain has TRBV3-1 (or the pseudogene TRBV3-2) and TRBJ2-3, with 10 bases fitting TRBD2. The germline V gene has CDR1 LGHDT and CDR2 YNNKEL (reference sequence). J gave up 6 bases and V 1 base, and 4 bases lay outside the gene matches. The CDR3 is made up of 15 amino acids. Written as DNA, the CDR3 is TGTGCCAGCAGCCAAGCCTTACTAGCGGGGGATACGCAGTATTTT. This codes for CASSQALLAGDTQYF.

This clone was counted once. The chain recombines TRBV7-3 with TRBJ1-1; D possibly corresponds to TRBD1 (5 bases). There are 13 residues in the CDR3. From germline, CDR1 is SGHTA and CDR2 FQGTGA. V was pared by 0 bases and J by 6 bases, with 8 bases between. The CDR3 DNA follows: TGTGCCAGCAGCTTAACCAGAGGGGCTGAAGCTTTCTTT. Translated: CASSLTRGAEAFF.

This chain uses TRBV5-8 with TRBJ1-6; 11 bases map to TRBD1. The V and J ends lost 2 bases and 7 bases, in that order; junction bases with no gene match: 2. Germline assignment: CDR1 SGHTS and CDR2 YDEGEE. There are 15 residues in the CDR3. The CDR3 sequence: CASSLGTGGNSPLHF. CDR3 sequence (DNA): TGTGCCAGCAGCTTAGGGACAGGGGGAAATTCACCCCTCCACTTT.

The J gene is TRBJ2-2, the V gene TRBV27; TRBD1 matches at 9 bases. This CDR3 comprises 14 residues. The germline V gene has CDR1 MNHEY and CDR2 SMNVEV (reference sequence). V lost 6 bases to trimming and J lost 8 bases; unmatched junction nucleotides: 7. The CDR3 loop reads CASRFRDRVGELFF. DNA of the CDR3: TGTGCCAGCAGGTTCCGGGACAGGGTTGGGGAGCTGTTTTTT.